Sequencing of this TCR beta chain was carried out in a study of long-term antiretroviral therapy in people with HIV (dated by TCRdb to between 2021 and 2022). In terms of the full investigation: The earliest samples were collected about a decade before the 2015 WHO recommendation for immediate ART, when ART was typically delayed until CD4 counts fell. A retrospective serial study tested whether changes in peripheral blood TRB repertoire composition and diversity were associated with ART initiation and durable HIV suppression. The cohort contributed about 200 cryopreserved PBMC samples from around 30 adults with confirmed HIV infection, collected serially over a mean of approximately 6 years (range 1-12). About 35% of the 30 participants with HIV were female. No cross-contamination during QIAcube processing turned up in test extractions that ran a monoclonal T-cell line alongside 33 polyclonal samples. What the research found in general, with its limitations: Because cell numbers in pre-ART samples were limited, unsorted PBMC were profiled instead of sorted CD4+ and CD8+ T cells. Inferences about post-ART repertoire changes are limited because no data were available on ART adherence, viral resistance or therapy changes. Starting ART was linked to a significant rise in TRB diversity, yet even after long-term ART the diversity remained significantly lower than in transplant donor controls. Compared with controls, HIV repertoires had narrower CDR3 length ranges, and the network structure pointed to an antigen-experienced repertoire that shifted only slightly toward naive after ART. The samples were dated from about 2004 to 2017, and the ART regimens that were used may be less effective than current ART regimens. At every time point, the repertoire was dominated by expanded TRB clones first identified before ART initiation, although this dominance fluctuated and, in many PLHIV, declined after ART. Since PBMC availability was limited, sequencing covered only the TCR beta chain, with no alpha chain pairing.

The immunoSEQ hsTCRB v3.0 assay was used at survey level resolution to sequence the TRB variable region. A depth of roughly 35,000-55,000 T-cell genomes per sample was targeted for TRB sequencing. Pooled TRB libraries were sequenced on an Illumina MiSeq with a v3 150-cycle kit. On the study's bioinformatics: Repertoire analysis ran in R within a reproducible Nextflow workflow covering QC, data transformation and analysis. LymphoSeq2, an R package for exploring AIRR-Seq data, was used to implement custom analyses. A few samples that yielded fewer than 5000 total TRB sequences were excluded, so that around 190 HIV repertoires were analyzed. Among the approximately 190 HIV repertoires that were kept, 59 were collected before ART initiation and under 150 were collected after ART initiation. Repertoires were downsampled to 5000 TRB nucleotide sequences, and summary statistics were averaged over 100 downsampling iterations. Only TRB sequences with CDR3 regions of at least seven amino acids were retained for analysis. A Shannon entropy-derived clonality score and the Gini coefficient were used to measure diversity. In the repertoire networks, any two of the top 5000 CDR3 amino acid sequences were linked whenever the two sequences differed by an edit distance of one. GLIPH2 predicted antigen specificity groups and MHC restriction for TRB CDR3 amino acid sequences. Known CMV, EBV, HIV or tissue antigen associations were flagged by matching CDR3 amino acid sequences against VDJdb and McPAS-TCR. Pre-ART, post-ART and control groups were compared with Wilcoxon signed-rank tests and Holm-Bonferroni correction. TCRdb obtained this table from immuneACCESS and retained in-frame rearrangements with V and J assigned. These tables miss some clones; where compared with another copy, unresolved V genes account for less than half of the shortfall, and the remainder is unexplained. The V and J calls and clone size are taken from that table; D and trimming were inferred from the DNA. The sample includes 20,000 to 30,000 clones, with 79% observed a single time. The ten largest account for 8% to 10% of the sample.

A note on this clone: Its target antigen remains unknown. Base quality data are lacking; no much larger clone is found one base away.

Counted from cysteine to phenylalanine, this CDR3 has 15 amino acids. Only the CDR3 DNA stays, 45 bases, in frame from base 1. The germline V gene provides CDR1 MDHEN and CDR2 SYDVKM. The junction shows trimming of 6 bases on V and 8 bases on J, plus 17 bases between the germline ends. To be included, a participant needed at least one PBMC sample from before ART initiation plus at least two post-ART samples. Treatment was received in the United States of America by all participants with HIV. Before DNA extraction, cryopreserved samples of about 0.9-11 million PBMC were thawed and then washed. At the time of the earliest PBMC sample for each participant with HIV, ages ranged from about 23 to 60 years. PBMC samples were contributed by each participant from 1-4 timepoints before ART initiation and 2-8 timepoints after ART initiation, with a median of 7 samples. Serial HIV viral load, CD4+ T-cell count, ART history and demographic data were obtained for every participant. A Qiagen kit on a QIAcube was used to extract genomic DNA from unsorted PBMC, with samples processed in batches of 12.

The receptor's source is a woman in her 40s with HIV. The input for sequencing was unsorted PBMCs, taken 1.2 years after starting antiretroviral therapy. The V gene is TRBV28 and the J gene is TRBJ1-6, with no confidently assigned D gene. The CDR3 region: CASSPLRDSDSPLHF. The bases read TGTGCCAGCAGCCCCCTAAGGGATTCGGATTCACCCCTCCACTTT.